Presented here are 32 T cell receptor beta chains from one specimen sequenced in a study of blood T cell repertoires in COVID-19. TCRdb's table, derived via immunoSEQ multiplex PCR, lists solely in-frame clones and lacks some. The table lists some 380,000 clones, roughly 87% of them singletons. The source material was PBMCs or T cells enriched from blood (not recorded which). These receptors were collected from a woman between 40 and 50 years old with acute COVID-19.

The genes are TRBV18 and TRBJ2-7; TRBD1 matches 10 bases. CDR3 length: 15 residues. Losses at the gene ends were 3 bases for V and 3 bases for J; bases not matched to a gene: 5. The V gene's germline CDR1 is KGHSH and CDR2 LQKENI. Written as DNA, the CDR3 is TGTGCCAGCTCACCCACCCGGGACAGGGGCTACGAGCAGTACTTC. Protein: CASSPTRDRGYEQYF. Combining the CDR3 with reference TRBV18 and TRBJ2-7 gives the whole variable domain NAGVMQNPRHLVRRRGQEARLRCSPMKGHSHVYWYRQLPEEGLKFMVYLQKENIIDESGMPKERFSAEFPKEGPSILRIQQVVRGDSAAYFCASSPTRDRGYEQYFGPGTRLTVT.

This clone was observed a few times. Other nucleotide sequences from this sample produce the same CDR3. This chain links TRBV3-1 (or the pseudogene TRBV3-2) with TRBJ2-7; 10 bases are a match to TRBD2. V dropped 1 base and J dropped 2; count of bases not matched to a gene: 2. Germline V gene lookup returns CDR1 LGHDT and CDR2 YNNKEL (reference sequence). This CDR3 is built from 15 residues. The DNA of the CDR3 is TGTGCCAGCAGCCAAGGACTAGCGGGCACCTACGAGCAGTACTTC. Translation gives CASSQGLAGTYEQYF.

This sequence joins TRBV5-6 and TRBJ1-2; D not resolved. V shed 2 bases and J shed 8 bases, with 13 bases lying between them. CDR1 and CDR2 from the germline V gene are SGHDT and YYEEEE. The CDR3 has 13 amino acids. The CDR3 sequence: CASSLSRPTGYTF. In nucleotides, the CDR3 is TGTGCCAGCAGCTTATCGAGGCCGACGGGCTACACCTTC.

The V gene is TRBV5-1, the J gene TRBJ1-1; the match to TRBD1 covers 9 bases. In germline, CDR1 is SGHRS, CDR2 YFSETQ. J lost 5 bases, V lost 3 bases, and 2 bases had no gene match. The CDR3 extends over 13 amino acids. The CDR3 region has the DNA TGCGCCAGCAGCTGGGACAGGGATACTGAAGCTTTCTTT. Translated: CASSWDRDTEAFF.

This chain joins TRBV18 and TRBJ2-3; 8 nucleotides line up with TRBD2. V shed 1 base, J shed 0 bases, and the junction held 3 bases outside the gene matches. This CDR3 is built from 16 residues. Germline-derived CDR1 and CDR2 are KGHSH and LQKENI. The CDR3 DNA is TGTGCCAGCTCACCACAAAGCGGGGGTAGCACAGATACGCAGTATTTT. This sequence encodes CASSPQSGGSTDTQYF.

The chain combines TRBV5-1 with TRBJ2-3, with TRBD2 as a possible D gene (6 bases). The CDR3 is made up of 15 amino acids. The V gene's germline CDR1 is SGHRS and CDR2 YFSETQ. V lost 7 bases, J lost 1 base, and 16 bases lay in between. CDR3 sequence: CASSAVERGTDTQYF. CDR3 nucleotide sequence: TGCGCCAGCTCAGCGGTTGAGCGGGGCACAGATACGCAGTATTTT.

This chain links TRBV2 with TRBJ1-5; 8 bases map to TRBD1. V dropped 4 bases and J dropped 6; count of bases not matched to a gene: 5. The CDR3 sequence is 14 residues long. CDR1 is SNHLY and CDR2 is FYNNEI in the germline V gene. The CDR3 region has the DNA TGTGCCAGCAGTGCACAGGGGGGAGGTCAGCCCCAGCATTTT. It specifies CASSAQGGGQPQHF.

The V gene is TRBV3-1 (or the pseudogene TRBV3-2), the J gene TRBJ2-2; TRBD1 matches 8 bases. Losses at the gene ends were 4 bases for V and 0 bases for J; bases not matched to a gene: 7. CDR3 size: 17 residues. From germline, CDR1 is LGHDT and CDR2 YNNKEL (reference sequence). The CDR3 sequence: CASSRGQGGPNTGELFF. The CDR3 coding sequence is TGTGCCAGCAGCCGCGGACAGGGCGGCCCGAACACCGGGGAGCTGTTTTTT.

The chain recombines TRBV5-5 with TRBJ1-1; no reliable D call. The CDR3 contains 12 residues. Germline lookup yields CDR1 SGHKS and CDR2 YYEKEE (reference sequence). Trimming shortened V by 4 bases and J by 4 bases, and 8 bases separated the two germline ends. The CDR3 coding sequence is TGTGCCAGCAGCCCGAGAGGCACTGAAGCTTTCTTT. Translating gives CASSPRGTEAFF.

This chain links TRBV6-5 with TRBJ2-1, with TRBD1 identical over 7 bases. V dropped 5 bases and J dropped 6; count of bases not matched to a gene: 7. From germline, CDR1 is MNHEY and CDR2 SVGAGI. The length of the CDR3 is 14 residues. The CDR3 protein is CASSPGTASNEQFF. The CDR3 nucleotides are TGTGCCAGCAGTCCAGGGACAGCGTCCAATGAGCAGTTCTTC.

The J gene is TRBJ1-2, the V gene TRBV12-5; 9 positions agree with TRBD1. V was pared by 4 bases and J by 5 bases, with 8 bases of the junction left unmatched. CDR3 length: 15 residues. Germline V gene lookup returns CDR1 LGHNT and CDR2 FRNRAP. CDR3 amino acids: CASGSGQGNGYGYTF. CDR3 nucleotides: TGTGCTAGTGGTTCGGGACAGGGAAATGGGTATGGCTACACCTTC.

The J gene is TRBJ1-6, the V gene TRBV2; D remains unclear. The CDR3 is 13 residues long. Trimming took 5 bases from V and 9 from J, leaving 11 bases between them. Germline lookup yields CDR1 SNHLY and CDR2 FYNNEI. Written as DNA, the CDR3 is TGTGCCAGCAGTCTGAACAGCCCTTCACCCCTCCACTTT. Translating it yields CASSLNSPSPLHF.

This clone was recorded once. V is TRBV14 and J is TRBJ2-3, with 7 bases lining up with TRBD1. Trimming removed 5 bases from V and 6 bases from J; junction bases left unmatched: 11. The CDR3 totals 15 residues. Looked up from germline, CDR1 is SGHDN and CDR2 is FVKESK. CDR3 in DNA: TGTGCCAGCAGCAAAAGTGAGGGGGCATTTGATACGCAGTATTTT. Encoded protein: CASSKSEGAFDTQYF.

Notes on this clone: The sample has other DNA sequences that encode this CDR3 too. This chain uses TRBV2 with TRBJ1-2, with TRBD1 matching 7 bases. CDR3 length: 12 residues. Losses at the gene ends were 4 bases for V and 5 bases for J; bases not matched to a gene: 1. In germline, CDR1 is SNHLY, CDR2 FYNNEI. In DNA form, the CDR3 reads TGTGCCAGCAGTGTACAGGGGTATGGCTACACCTTC. This sequence encodes CASSVQGYGYTF. Filled out from reference TRBV2 and TRBJ1-2, the complete variable domain reads EPEVTQTPSHQVTQMGQEVILRCVPISNHLYFYWYRQILGQKVEFLVSFYNNEISEKSEIFDDQFSVERPDGSNFTLKIRSTKLEDSAMYFCASSVQGYGYTFGSGTRLTVV.

The chain carries TRBV5-5 and TRBJ2-2, with D perhaps TRBD2 (5 bases). V was pared by 0 bases and J by 6 bases, with 9 bases between. The V gene's germline CDR1 is SGHKS and CDR2 YYEKEE (reference sequence). CDR3 size: 14 residues. The CDR3 region has the DNA TGTGCCAGCAGCTTGGCCCCAGCGGCCGGGGAGCTGTTTTTT. Its protein is CASSLAPAAGELFF.

The chain recombines TRBV2 with TRBJ1-3; the match to TRBD1 covers 9 bases. This CDR3 is built from 13 residues. V was clipped by 6 bases and J by 6 bases; unmatched bases: 3. In germline, CDR1 is SNHLY, CDR2 FYNNEI. CDR3 region: CASRQGAVNTIYF. CDR3 bases: TGTGCCAGCAGACAGGGGGCCGTAAACACCATATATTTT.

The chain combines TRBV2 with TRBJ2-3; no reliable D call. In germline, CDR1 is SNHLY, CDR2 FYNNEI. The CDR3 is 16 residues long. V was shortened by 5 bases and J by 0 bases, with 15 bases between the two germline ends. The chain's CDR3 is CASSISVPKSTDTQYF. The CDR3 DNA sequence: TGTGCCAGCAGTATTTCGGTCCCAAAGAGCACAGATACGCAGTATTTT. Complete variable domain (other parts from reference TRBV2 and TRBJ2-3): EPEVTQTPSHQVTQMGQEVILRCVPISNHLYFYWYRQILGQKVEFLVSFYNNEISEKSEIFDDQFSVERPDGSNFTLKIRSTKLEDSAMYFCASSISVPKSTDTQYFGPGTRLTVL.

The chain has TRBV2 and TRBJ1-6; tentative D call: TRBD1 (5 bases). The CDR3 spans 15 residues. The V end was cut by 4 bases, the J end by 5 bases, with 12 bases between. Germline V gene sequence: CDR1 SNHLY, CDR2 FYNNEI. CDR3 sequence reads: CASSGQGGHNSPLHF. CDR3 sequence (DNA): TGTGCCAGCAGTGGTCAGGGAGGGCATAATTCACCCCTCCACTTT.

This clone was recorded only once. The rearrangement joins TRBV5-6 to TRBJ1-2, with TRBD1 identical over 7 bases. The J segment lost 8 bases and the V segment lost 2 bases, leaving 12 bases of the junction unmatched. The length of the CDR3 is 15 residues. Germline V lookup: CDR1 SGHDT, CDR2 YYEEEE. Here the CDR3 reads CASSFLTGTRRGYTF. The CDR3 DNA reads as TGTGCCAGCAGCTTCTTGACAGGGACTCGTAGGGGCTACACCTTC. Drawing the rest from reference TRBV5-6 and TRBJ1-2, the complete variable domain is DAGVTQSPTHLIKTRGQQVTLRCSPKSGHDTVSWYQQALGQGPQFIFQYYEEEERQRGNFPDRFSGHQFPNYSSELNVNALLLGDSALYLCASSFLTGTRRGYTFGSGTRLTVV.

The gene calls are TRBV5-1 and TRBJ1-6, with 8 bases matching TRBD1. Germline V gene sequence: CDR1 SGHRS, CDR2 YFSETQ. This CDR3 comprises 15 residues. The V gene end was trimmed by 4 bases and the J gene end by 8 bases; junction bases not matched to a gene: 8. The chain's CDR3 is CASSLQGDQDSPLHF. The CDR3 DNA reads as TGCGCCAGCAGCCTACAGGGGGATCAGGATTCACCCCTCCACTTT. The entire variable domain, with the rest obtained from reference TRBV5-1 and TRBJ1-6, is as follows: KAGVTQTPRYLIKTRGQQVTLSCSPISGHRSVSWYQQTPGQGLQFLFEYFSETQRNKGNFPGRFSGRQFSNSRSEMNVSTLELGDSALYLCASSLQGDQDSPLHFGNGTRLTVT.

The chain employs TRBV3-1 (or the pseudogene TRBV3-2) and TRBJ1-2, with 7 bases fitting TRBD1. V trimming: 6 bases; J trimming: 8 bases; junction bases outside the gene matches: 9. Germline V gene data show CDR1 as LGHDT and CDR2 as YNNKEL (reference sequence). CDR3 length equals 13 residues. The chain's CDR3 is CASRQQGLEGYTF. The CDR3 DNA sequence: TGTGCCAGCAGACAACAGGGGCTGGAGGGCTACACCTTC.

The chain links TRBV5-1 to TRBJ2-2; 12 bases match TRBD2. Germline lookup yields CDR1 SGHRS and CDR2 YFSETQ. This CDR3 is 18 amino acids long. V lost 0 bases and J lost 7; bases outside the gene matches: 10. For the CDR3, the DNA is TGCGCCAGCAGCTTGGGGACTAGCGGGGACTTTCGAGGCGGGGAGCTGTTTTTT. It specifies CASSLGTSGDFRGGELFF.

The CDR3 sequence: CASTLAGEETQYF. In nucleotides, the CDR3 is TGTGCCAGCACACTAGCGGGGGAAGAGACCCAGTACTTC. This sequence joins TRBV5-4 and TRBJ2-5; TRBD2 aligns across 11 bases. V was clipped by 6 bases and J by 3 bases; unmatched bases: 1. The CDR3 spans 13 residues. CDR1 and CDR2 (germline): SGHNT, YYREEE (reference sequence).

In the case of this clone: One end of the junction varies from germline; a read error may be responsible. The rearrangement joins TRBV15 to TRBJ1-1; D is possibly TRBD1 (6 bases). CDR3 size: 14 residues. Germline assignment: CDR1 LNHNV and CDR2 YYDKDF (reference sequence). CDR3 bases: TGTGCCACCAGCGGAGACAGGTTTGGGACTGAAGCTTTCTTT. Amino acid sequence: CATSGDRFGTEAFF.

This clone was picked up one time. The chain carries TRBV28 and TRBJ1-6; no reliable D call. Germline CDR1 MDHEN, CDR2 SYDVKM. The CDR3 is 14 residues long. V lost 4 bases and J 4 bases, leaving 8 bases between the germline ends. The CDR3 nucleotides read TGTGCCAGCAGTTCCCCCAGGTATAATTCACCCCTCCACTTT. It translates to CASSSPRYNSPLHF. The whole variable domain, filled in from reference TRBV28 and TRBJ1-6, reads DVKVTQSSRYLVKRTGEKVFLECVQDMDHENMFWYRQDPGLGLRLIYFSYDVKMKEKGDIPEGYSVSREKKERFSLILESASTNQTSMYLCASSSPRYNSPLHFGNGTRLTVT.

Written as DNA, the CDR3 is TGCGCCAGCAGCCTGCCGGGCACCGGGGAGCTGTTTTTT. Translating it yields CASSLPGTGELFF. The gene calls are TRBV10-1 and TRBJ2-2, with no clear D. Trimming took 6 bases from V and 4 from J, leaving 9 bases between them. This CDR3 contains 13 residues. Germline assignment: CDR1 WNHNN and CDR2 SYGVQD (reference sequence).

The CDR3 is CASSPQTVNTEAFF. The CDR3, as DNA: TGCGCCAGCAGCCCTCAGACAGTGAACACTGAAGCTTTCTTT. The chain recombines TRBV5-1 with TRBJ1-1, with D perhaps TRBD1 (5 bases). Germline assignment: CDR1 SGHRS and CDR2 YFSETQ. This CDR3 is built from 14 residues. Trimming removed 4 bases at V and 0 bases at J, with 10 bases between.

The V call is TRBV5-4, the J call TRBJ2-2; 10 bases are shared with TRBD2. The CDR3 is 16 residues long. CDR1 is SGHNT, CDR2 YYREEE, per germline (reference sequence). The J segment lost 5 bases and the V segment lost 1 base, leaving 5 bases of the junction unmatched. The CDR3 loop is CASSLHQRGGTGELFF. DNA for the CDR3: TGTGCCAGCAGCTTGCACCAGCGGGGGGGGACCGGGGAGCTGTTTTTT.

V usage is TRBV7-8 and J usage is TRBJ1-5, with D tentatively TRBD1 (5 bases). Trimming took off 5 bases at V and 2 bases at J, with 13 bases between the two ends. Germline CDR1 reads SGHVS; CDR2 reads FQNEAQ. The CDR3 spans 15 residues. CDR3 residues: CASSLGRVGNQPQHF. CDR3 coding DNA: TGTGCCAGCAGCCTAGGCAGGGTTGGCAATCAGCCCCAGCATTTT. Variable domain in full (rest from reference TRBV7-8 and TRBJ1-5): GAGVSQSPRYKVAKRGQDVALRCDPISGHVSLFWYQQALGQGPEFLTYFQNEAQLDKSGLPSDRFFAERPEGSVSTLKIQRTQQEDSAVYLCASSLGRVGNQPQHFGDGTRLSIL.

The CDR3 sequence: CASSGGRRSSVLYEQYF. In DNA form, the CDR3 reads TGCGCCAGCAGCGGCGGGCGGCGGTCCAGCGTTCTCTACGAGCAGTACTTC. This rearrangement joins TRBV5-1 to TRBJ2-7; perhaps TRBD2 as D (5 bases). The length of the CDR3 is 17 residues. The germline CDR1 and CDR2 sequences are SGHRS and YFSETQ. V gave up 4 bases and J gave up 3 bases, with 23 bases separating them.

This chain uses TRBV11-2 with TRBJ1-1; D remains ambiguous. V was pared by 1 base and J by 8 bases, with 8 bases between. Germline CDR1 is SGHAT and CDR2 is FQNNGV. This CDR3 is built from 12 residues. CDR3 sequence: CASSLAGQEAFF. The CDR3 nucleotides read TGTGCCAGCAGCTTAGCGGGTCAGGAAGCTTTCTTT.

V usage is TRBV11-2 and J usage is TRBJ2-7, with TRBD1 matching 7 bases. CDR1 is SGHAT, CDR2 FQNNGV, per germline. CDR3 size: 15 residues. The trim removed 1 base at V and 2 bases at J, leaving 5 bases unmatched. CDR3 loop: CASSLGQGGPYEQYF. CDR3 coding DNA: TGTGCCAGCAGCTTAGGACAGGGCGGGCCCTACGAGCAGTACTTC.